This TCR beta chain was retrieved from a study of identical twins. The V and J ends lost 2 bases and 6 bases respectively, with 8 bases between them. Germline CDR1 and CDR2: SGHRS and YFSETQ. The CDR3 is 13 amino acids. TCRdb reanalysed the 5' RACE reads using MiXCR and keeps one entry per CDR3 protein. The table has about 530,000 distinct CDR3 sequences, roughly 15% seen once; the top ten hold around 0.4%. This same sample was also part of a study on yellow fever vaccine responses in identical twins.

The sequencing sample was made of CD4+ T cells sorted from blood. The source of this sequence is a woman between 18 and 29 years old in good health. The gene calls are TRBV5-1 and TRBJ1-4, with D hard to call. CDR3 protein: CASSFLVDEKLFF. CDR3 DNA sequence: TGCGCCAGCAGCTTTTTAGTTGATGAAAAACTGTTTTTT.